Each of the 29 T cell receptor beta chains below was sequenced from the same sample in a study of post-analysis software for immune sequencing data. Points from the study as a whole: About five TRBV segments appeared more often in patients than in controls, and TRBV5-6, TRBV5-1 and TRBV20-1 were among these.

Carried by the TCR beta cDNA libraries were unique molecular identifiers. TCRdb analysed the PCR reads with MiXCR anew, one entry per CDR3 protein. The sample includes over 700,000 distinct CDR3 sequences, 25% to 30% seen only once; the top ten take more than 0.55%. Antigens of these TCRs are unknown. The sample taken for sequencing was blood. The origin of the receptors is a girl between 10 and 17 years old with multiple sclerosis.

This clonotype has just a few counts. V usage is TRBV18 and J usage is TRBJ2-7; tentatively, D is TRBD1 (6 bases). Germline-derived CDR1 and CDR2 are KGHSH and LQKENI. V was clipped by 3 bases and J by 1 base, with 13 bases between them. The CDR3 loop spans 15 amino acids. DNA for the CDR3: TGTGCCAGCTCACCGTCACAGGGAATTTCCTACGAGCAGTACTTC. Its translation: CASSPSQGISYEQYF.

CDR3 loop: CAISALGARSPGELFF. The CDR3 nucleotides are TGTGCCATCAGTGCCCTGGGGGCCAGGTCTCCCGGGGAGCTGTTTTTT. The V and J genes are TRBV10-3 and TRBJ2-2, with D tentatively TRBD1 (6 bases). This CDR3 has 16 residues. V gave up 4 bases and J gave up 6 bases, with 18 bases separating them. From germline, CDR1 is ENHRY and CDR2 SYGVKD.

The V gene is TRBV29-1, the J gene TRBJ2-3; unclear D gene. The CDR3 covers 12 residues. V shed 4 bases and J shed 2 bases, with 7 bases lying between them. The germline V gene encodes CDR1 SQVTM and CDR2 ANQGSEA. The CDR3 DNA sequence: TGCAGCGTTGTCGTCGACACAGATACGCAGTATTTT. Amino acids: CSVVVDTDTQYF.

As concerns this clonotype: Without the conserved terminal phenylalanine or tryptophan, this CDR3 likely stems from a read error. V and J are TRBV4-1 and TRBJ2-3, with 7 bases aligning to TRBD2. Germline V gene sequence: CDR1 MGHRA, CDR2 YSYEKL. This CDR3 has 14 amino acids. Unmatched junction bases numbered 1, after V lost 4 bases and J lost 0 bases. The CDR3 coding sequence is TGCGCCAGCAGCCTTAGCGGGAGCACAGATACGCAGTATTTG. Translating gives CASSLSGSTDTQYL.

This clonotype was picked up a small number of times. This chain connects TRBV27 to TRBJ2-7; 10 bases fit TRBD1. Germline CDR1 reads MNHEY; CDR2 reads SMNVEV (reference sequence). Trimming removed 6 bases from V and 4 bases from J; junction bases left unmatched: 9. The CDR3 totals 15 residues. CDR3 residues: CASRPATGGMYEQYF. CDR3 sequence (DNA): TGTGCCAGCAGGCCCGCGACAGGGGGCATGTACGAGCAGTACTTC.

This clonotype has just a few counts. The J gene is TRBJ1-2, the V gene TRBV29-1; D not resolved. The CDR3 contains 11 residues. V lost 3 bases to trimming and J lost 8 bases, with 10 bases between them. The germline V gene encodes CDR1 SQVTM and CDR2 ANQGSEA. The CDR3: CSVDSAGGYTF. DNA of the CDR3: TGCAGCGTTGACTCTGCTGGGGGCTACACCTTC.

This clonotype was detected only a few times. This chain connects TRBV11-2 to TRBJ2-7; TRBD2 matches at 8 bases. This CDR3 spans 15 amino acids. Germline CDR1 SGHAT, CDR2 FQNNGV. J lost 4 bases, V lost 2 bases, and 7 bases had no gene match. The CDR3 region is CASSLRAGAAYEQYF. The CDR3 region has the DNA TGTGCCAGCAGCTTAAGAGCGGGAGCCGCGTACGAGCAGTACTTC.

This clonotype was counted only a few times. The CDR3 loop reads CASSSFFSGGAGAFF. CDR3 nucleotides: TGTGCCAGCAGCTCCTTCTTCTCAGGGGGCGCGGGAGCTTTCTTT. This chain uses TRBV7-2 with TRBJ1-1, with TRBD1 matching 8 bases. J lost 10 bases, V lost 4 bases, and 14 bases had no gene match. The germline V gene has CDR1 SGHTA and CDR2 FQGNSA. The length of the CDR3 is 15 residues.

There are many counts of this clonotype. The chain uses TRBV4-1 and TRBJ1-2; the D is unclear. Germline V CDR1 and CDR2: MGHRA, YSYEKL. The CDR3 runs to 14 residues. V was pared by 1 base and J by 3 bases, with 9 bases between. CDR3 sequence: CASSQGIRDYGYTF. CDR3 nucleotide sequence: TGCGCCAGCAGCCAAGGTATTAGGGACTATGGCTACACCTTC.

The V and J genes are TRBV7-2 and TRBJ2-1; 8 bases align to TRBD2. Looked up from germline, CDR1 is SGHTA and CDR2 is FQGNSA. The J segment lost 4 bases and the V segment lost 6 bases, leaving 5 bases of the junction unmatched. This CDR3 has 14 amino acids. The CDR3 nucleotides are TGTGCCAGCAGGGGACTAGGGGGATACAATGAGCAGTTCTTC. Translation: CASRGLGGYNEQFF.

The rearrangement links TRBV5-1 to TRBJ2-1; TRBD2 matches at 7 bases. The CDR3 has 16 residues. The V segment lost 2 bases and the J segment 4 bases; nucleotides outside the gene matches: 9. Germline CDR1 is SGHRS and CDR2 is YFSETQ. The DNA for the CDR3 is TGCGCCAGCAGCTTATCGGGACTAACGGCTTACAATGAGCAGTTCTTC. Protein sequence: CASSLSGLTAYNEQFF.

The chain couples TRBV20-1 to TRBJ2-3, with 10 bases identical to TRBD2. The trim removed 6 bases at V and 2 bases at J, leaving 14 bases unmatched. The CDR3 has 17 amino acids. Germline assignment: CDR1 DFQATT and CDR2 SNEGSKA (reference sequence). In nucleotides, the CDR3 is TGCAGTGCCTCTTATCCCGGGACTAGCGATTCCACAGATACGCAGTATTTT. As protein: CSASYPGTSDSTDTQYF.

DNA for the CDR3: TGTGCCAGCAGTTTAGGTACGGGAGTTCCACCAGTTACGCAGTATTTT. Translation gives CASSLGTGVPPVTQYF. J is TRBJ2-3 and V is TRBV27, with TRBD2 as a possible D gene (6 bases). V was trimmed by 2 bases and J by 8 bases, leaving 20 bases between them. The CDR3 loop spans 16 amino acids. Germline CDR1 reads MNHEY; CDR2 reads SMNVEV (reference sequence).

On this clonotype: A read error may produce the germline difference seen at one junction end. The V and J genes are TRBV10-2 and TRBJ2-5; 14 positions match TRBD2. CDR3 length: 14 amino acids. Per the germline V gene, CDR1 is WSHSY and CDR2 is SAAADI. The CDR3 bases are TGCACCAGCAGTGGGACTAGCGGGAGAGAGACCCGGTACTTC. It is translated as CTSSGTSGRETRYF.

The chain uses TRBV7-9 and TRBJ2-5, with D maybe TRBD2 (6 bases). V shed 3 bases and J shed 5 bases, with 10 bases lying between them. The germline V gene has CDR1 SEHNR and CDR2 FQNEAQ (reference sequence). The CDR3 runs to 13 residues. The CDR3 region is CASSFRLAETQYF. Here the CDR3 DNA reads TGTGCCAGCAGCTTCCGTCTAGCGGAGACCCAGTACTTC.

The V call is TRBV5-4, the J call TRBJ2-3; no definite D call. The germline gives CDR1 SGHNT, CDR2 YYREEE (reference sequence). The CDR3 is 13 amino acids. V was pared by 2 bases and J by 1 base, with 5 bases between. The CDR3, as DNA: TGTGCCAGCAGCTTCAAGCGCACAGATACGCAGTATTTT. Translating gives CASSFKRTDTQYF.

This clonotype was detected a few times. This rearrangement joins TRBV12-3 or TRBV12-4 to TRBJ1-1; possibly TRBD1 for D (5 bases). The CDR3 spans 13 residues. V lost 6 bases to trimming and J lost 4 bases, with 12 bases between them. The CDR3 bases are TGTGCCAGCAGCTCAATCCAGGGCACTGAAGCTTTCTTT. This sequence encodes CASSSIQGTEAFF.

This clonotype was recorded a few times. The chain has TRBV6-4 and TRBJ2-1; D is ambiguous. V was cut by 4 bases and J by 0 bases, with 10 bases left in between. The CDR3 contains 15 residues. Germline-derived CDR1 and CDR2 are MRHNA and SNTAGT. CDR3 protein: CASSVDYASYNEQFF. The CDR3 bases are TGTGCCAGCAGTGTAGATTATGCCTCCTACAATGAGCAGTTCTTC.

J is TRBJ2-6 and V is TRBV6-5, with D possibly matching TRBD1 (5 bases). CDR1 is MNHEY and CDR2 is SVGAGI in the germline V gene. Deletions cut 6 bases from V and 2 bases from J, with 11 bases between. The CDR3 covers 15 residues. The chain's CDR3 is CASRGQLAGANVLTF. The CDR3 region has the DNA TGTGCCAGCAGAGGACAATTAGCTGGGGCCAACGTCCTGACTTTC.

This clonotype turned up a few times. This chain joins TRBV28 and TRBJ2-5, with 11 bases lining up with TRBD2. V trimming: 3 bases; J trimming: 4 bases; junction bases outside the gene matches: 4. CDR3 size: 15 residues. Germline CDR1 and CDR2: MDHEN and SYDVKM. Written as DNA, the CDR3 is TGTGCCAGCAGTTTGTTAACTAGCGGGAGAGAGACCCAGTACTTC. Translation: CASSLLTSGRETQYF.

This chain connects TRBV5-1 to TRBJ2-3, with 7 bases that match TRBD1. The germline V gene encodes CDR1 SGHRS and CDR2 YFSETQ. The V and J ends lost 3 bases and 2 bases, in that order; junction bases with no gene match: 6. The CDR3 covers 15 residues. CDR3: CASSSRDSLTDTQYF. The CDR3 DNA reads as TGCGCCAGCAGCTCCCGGGACAGCCTCACAGATACGCAGTATTTT. Full variable domain (remainder filled in from reference TRBV5-1 and TRBJ2-3): KAGVTQTPRYLIKTRGQQVTLSCSPISGHRSVSWYQQTPGQGLQFLFEYFSETQRNKGNFPGRFSGRQFSNSRSEMNVSTLELGDSALYLCASSSRDSLTDTQYFGPGTRLTVL.

Regarding this clonotype: Being one base from a much bigger clone, this may be a read error. The rearrangement uses TRBV29-1 and TRBJ2-5; 8 bases are a match to TRBD2. Germline values: CDR1 SQVTM, CDR2 ANQGSEA. The CDR3 length is 14 residues. CDR3 region: CSVTGGAGEETLYF. DNA of the CDR3: TGCAGCGTTACCGGGGGGGCGGGAGAAGAGACCCTGTACTTC.

This chain uses TRBV6-6 with TRBJ2-2, with a weak D call TRBD1 (5 bases). V lost 2 bases and J lost 0, with 10 bases in between. The germline CDR1 and CDR2 sequences are MNHNY and SVGAGI (reference sequence). This CDR3 contains 16 residues. DNA for the CDR3: TGTGCCAGCAGTTACCGTCGCAGGGCGAACACCGGGGAGCTGTTTTTT. Translated: CASSYRRRANTGELFF.

This chain uses TRBV29-1 with TRBJ1-1; D may be TRBD1 (6 bases). CDR1 SQVTM and CDR2 ANQGSEA come from the germline V gene. The CDR3 loop spans 14 amino acids. V shed 7 bases and J shed 5 bases, with 20 bases lying between them. CDR3 amino acids: CSARGARQGTEAFF. The CDR3 coding sequence is TGCAGCGCCCGGGGGGCCCGTCAGGGGACTGAAGCTTTCTTT.

This clonotype was seen more than once but under ten times. J is TRBJ2-1 and V is TRBV15; unclear D gene. V was clipped by 6 bases and J by 0 bases, with 18 bases between them. The CDR3 is 17 residues long. The V gene's germline CDR1 is LNHNV and CDR2 YYDKDF (reference sequence). The DNA for the CDR3 is TGTGCCACCAGTACAGTGGGTTTGGGTTCCTCCTACAATGAGCAGTTCTTC. It specifies CATSTVGLGSSYNEQFF.

This chain uses TRBV18 with TRBJ2-1, with 11 nucleotides matching TRBD2. CDR1 is KGHSH and CDR2 is LQKENI in the germline V gene. V shed 3 bases and J 0 bases; nucleotides not matched to a gene: 7. The length of the CDR3 is 18 residues. The CDR3 loop reads CASSPRTSGSYSYNEQFF. CDR3 coding DNA: TGTGCCAGCTCACCTCGGACTAGCGGGTCCTACTCCTACAATGAGCAGTTCTTC.

This chain connects TRBV20-1 to TRBJ2-7; TRBD1 or TRBD2 may be the D gene (5 bases each). V shed 3 bases and J shed 4 bases, with 19 bases lying between them. CDR1 DFQATT and CDR2 SNEGSKA come from the germline V gene (reference sequence). This CDR3 comprises 15 residues. CDR3 DNA: TGCAGTGCTAGGCCTGGGACCTCCGTCATATACGAGCAGTACTTC. It yields the protein CSARPGTSVIYEQYF.

The table lists this clonotype with a few counts. The chain joins TRBV6-5 to TRBJ1-2; tentatively, D is TRBD1 (5 bases). From germline, CDR1 is MNHEY and CDR2 SVGAGI. There are 17 residues in the CDR3. V was shortened by 0 bases and J by 1 base, with 15 bases between the two germline ends. DNA for the CDR3: TGTGCCAGCAGTTACTCGGGTCTGGGGCTCTTTAACTATGGCTACACCTTC. This codes for CASSYSGLGLFNYGYTF.

V and J are TRBV29-1 and TRBJ2-7; TRBD1 aligns across 10 bases. The J segment lost 5 bases and the V segment lost 3 bases, leaving 7 bases of the junction unmatched. This CDR3 is built from 14 residues. Per germline, CDR1 SQVTM and CDR2 ANQGSEA. CDR3 nucleotide sequence: TGCAGCGTTGACAAGACAGGGGGCGGCGACGAGCAGTACTTC. Translating gives CSVDKTGGGDEQYF.